The next 27 T cell receptor beta chains were all read from a single sample in a study of blood T cell repertoires in COVID-19. Assay used: immunoSEQ multiplex PCR; TCRdb lists only in-frame clones, some missing. The profile covers 150,000 to 200,000 clones, with 87% appearing a single time and around a fifth taken by the ten largest. Sequencing was done on a sample of peripheral blood. The receptors here all came from a man aged 60 to 69 with active or convalescent COVID-19.

CDR3 sequence reads: CASSVDNGQAQPQHF. The CDR3 coding sequence is TGTGCCAGCAGCGTAGATAACGGACAGGCTCAGCCCCAGCATTTT. The V and J genes are TRBV7-8 and TRBJ1-5; TRBD1 agrees at 7 bases. With 5 bases clipped from V and 6 bases from J, the junction kept 10 bases outside the gene matches. From germline, CDR1 is SGHVS and CDR2 FQNEAQ. This CDR3 has 15 amino acids.

This clone was detected a few times. This chain connects TRBV7-2 to TRBJ1-6, with D hard to call. The germline CDR1 and CDR2 sequences are SGHTA and FQGNSA. The length of the CDR3 is 12 residues. The V end lost 3 bases, the J end lost 7 bases, and 4 bases lay between the germline ends. The CDR3 DNA reads TGTGCCAGCAGCTTTATAAATTCACCCCTCCACTTT. Protein product: CASSFINSPLHF.

The chain combines TRBV7-7 with TRBJ2-7, with a tentative D call TRBD1 (5 bases). This CDR3 is 15 amino acids long. V was pared by 5 bases and J by 2 bases, with 16 bases between. The germline V gene has CDR1 SSHAT and CDR2 FNYEAQ (reference sequence). Here the CDR3 reads CASSPTGKPTYEQYF. In nucleotides, the CDR3 is TGTGCCAGCAGCCCTACAGGTAAACCCACCTACGAGCAGTACTTC.

The J gene is TRBJ2-3, the V gene TRBV21-1; the table's D call, TRBD2, has no DNA check behind it. TRBV21-1 counts as a pseudogene. CDR3 size: 18 residues. CDR3 amino acids: CASSKSLAGGLSTDTQYF. The CDR3 DNA follows: TGTGCCAGCAGCAAATCTCTAGCGGGGGGGCTGAGCACAGATACGCAGTATTTT.

This clone showed up just a few times. This sequence joins TRBV2 and TRBJ2-7; D is uncertain. The V end lost 6 bases, the J end lost 1 base, and 16 bases lay between the germline ends. The CDR3 consists of 15 residues. Germline CDR1 reads SNHLY; CDR2 reads FYNNEI. This chain's CDR3 is CASSPPLRESYEQYF. As DNA, the CDR3 is TGTGCCAGCAGCCCTCCACTCCGTGAGTCCTACGAGCAGTACTTC.

This clone was detected once. This chain uses TRBV7-2 with TRBJ2-2; tentatively, D is TRBD2 (5 bases). Germline V gives CDR1 SGHTA, CDR2 FQGNSA. The CDR3 spans 15 residues. Trimming removed 5 bases at V and 1 base at J, with 11 bases between. CDR3 amino acids: CASSTGSGNTGELFF. The CDR3 DNA reads TGTGCCAGCAGCACGGGGTCCGGGAACACCGGGGAGCTGTTTTTT.

The V gene is TRBV7-2, the J gene TRBJ2-1; 12 nucleotides line up with TRBD2. Germline values: CDR1 SGHTA, CDR2 FQGNSA. The CDR3 loop spans 14 amino acids. V shed 1 base, J shed 13 bases, and the junction held 5 bases outside the gene matches. The CDR3 sequence is CASSLELAGGSQFF. The CDR3 nucleotides read TGTGCCAGCAGCTTAGAACTAGCGGGGGGTAGTCAGTTCTTC. Full variable domain (remainder filled in from reference TRBV7-2 and TRBJ2-1): GAGVSQSPSNKVTEKGKDVELRCDPISGHTALYWYRQSLGQGLEFLIYFQGNSAPDKSGLPSDRFSAERTGGSVSTLTIQRTQQEDSAVYLCASSLELAGGSQFFGPGTRLTVL.

The J gene is TRBJ2-7, the V gene TRBV7-2; D perhaps matches TRBD1 (7 bases). This CDR3 spans 15 amino acids. CDR1 and CDR2 from the germline V gene are SGHTA and FQGNSA. Trimming pared 0 bases from V and 2 bases from J, leaving 11 bases between. The CDR3, as DNA: TGTGCCAGCAGCTTAGCTGCGGGACAGACCTACGAGCAGTACTTC. This encodes CASSLAAGQTYEQYF.

V usage is TRBV24-1 and J usage is TRBJ2-2, with TRBD1 matching 10 bases. This CDR3 spans 15 amino acids. Germline V gene data show CDR1 as KGHDR and CDR2 as SFDVKD. The V gene end was trimmed by 7 bases and the J gene end by 2 bases; junction bases not matched to a gene: 3. CDR3 DNA: TGTGCCACCAGGACAGGGGGCTCTAACACCGGGGAGCTGTTTTTT. It encodes CATRTGGSNTGELFF.

This clone was observed a single time. The chain employs TRBV19 and TRBJ1-1, with 7 nucleotides matching TRBD1. Germline-derived CDR1 and CDR2 are LNHDA and SQIVND (reference sequence). The junction had 16 bases not matched to a gene; V was cut back by 4 bases and J by 5 bases. The CDR3 loop spans 17 amino acids. CDR3 residues: CASSSSGDRILRTEAFF. DNA for the CDR3: TGTGCCAGTAGTAGTTCGGGGGACAGAATCTTACGAACTGAAGCTTTCTTT.

The CDR3 bases are TGCGCCAGATTCCGGAAACTTACAGGGGGCGGAAGCAATCAGCCCCAGCATTTT. This gives the protein CARFRKLTGGGSNQPQHF. V gene TRBV23-1 combines with J gene TRBJ1-5, with 9 bases fitting TRBD1. TRBV23-1 is placed among ORFs of uncertain function. Trimming at V came to 9 bases and at J to 1 base, leaving 16 bases not matched to a gene. The CDR3 is 18 residues long.

This clone has a single count. V usage is TRBV11-2 and J usage is TRBJ1-2; TRBD1 aligns across 9 bases. Per the germline V gene, CDR1 is SGHAT and CDR2 is FQNNGV. The CDR3 runs to 14 residues. Trimming took 3 bases from V and 6 from J; bases not matched to a gene: 5. The CDR3 sequence is CASSLMTGGDGYTF. The CDR3 DNA reads TGTGCCAGCAGCTTGATGACAGGGGGGGATGGCTACACCTTC.

The chain recombines TRBV5-1 with TRBJ2-1, with no clear D. Germline CDR1 reads SGHRS; CDR2 reads YFSETQ. Trimming removed 0 bases from V and 0 bases from J, with 7 bases in between. The CDR3 loop spans 15 amino acids. The CDR3 loop is CASSLAPSSYNEQFF. The CDR3 DNA sequence: TGCGCCAGCAGCTTGGCCCCGAGCTCCTACAATGAGCAGTTCTTC.

CDR3 in DNA: TGTGCCAGCAGCTTAGGTCCGGGGGTCTCCTACAATGAGCAGTTCTTC. This sequence encodes CASSLGPGVSYNEQFF. J is TRBJ2-1 and V is TRBV7-6; D possibly corresponds to TRBD2 (6 bases). This CDR3 has 16 amino acids. Germline CDR1 and CDR2: SGHVS and FNYEAQ. Between the trimmed V and J ends, which lost 1 base and 0 bases, there was a span of 10 bases.

This clone was counted once. This chain connects TRBV6-2 or TRBV6-3 to TRBJ2-2; D unresolved. The CDR3 has 16 residues. The germline V and J ends were trimmed by 3 bases and 6 bases, with 17 bases remaining between them. Germline lookup yields CDR1 MNHEY and CDR2 SVGEGT. CDR3 nucleotide sequence: TGTGCCAGCAGTTATGTCCCGCTAGGAAGCGCCGGGGAGCTGTTTTTT. Protein product: CASSYVPLGSAGELFF.

The genes are TRBV2 and TRBJ2-3, with 10 nucleotides matching TRBD2. V shed 4 bases and J 0 bases; nucleotides not matched to a gene: 4. Germline V gene data show CDR1 as SNHLY and CDR2 as FYNNEI. The CDR3 is 16 amino acids. The CDR3 sequence: CASSGGLARSTDTQYF. The CDR3, as DNA: TGTGCCAGCAGTGGGGGACTAGCGAGAAGCACAGATACGCAGTATTTT. Full variable domain (missing parts from reference TRBV2 and TRBJ2-3): EPEVTQTPSHQVTQMGQEVILRCVPISNHLYFYWYRQILGQKVEFLVSFYNNEISEKSEIFDDQFSVERPDGSNFTLKIRSTKLEDSAMYFCASSGGLARSTDTQYFGPGTRLTVL.

The rearrangement links TRBV29-1 to TRBJ1-2, with 7 bases matching TRBD1. CDR1 and CDR2 (germline): SQVTM, ANQGSEA. This CDR3 comprises 11 residues. J gave up 4 bases and V 4 bases, and 0 bases lay outside the gene matches. DNA of the CDR3: TGCAGCGTTGGGACAGGCTATGGCTACACCTTC. Translation gives CSVGTGYGYTF.

A note on this clone: The identical CDR3 is also encoded by other nucleotide sequences in the sample. The CDR3 DNA follows: TGTGCCAGCAGTTACGGGGCAGTCAACTATGGCTACACCTTC. Translated, it gives CASSYGAVNYGYTF. This chain connects TRBV6-5 to TRBJ1-2; D possibly corresponds to TRBD1 (5 bases). The CDR3 is made up of 14 amino acids. Trimming removed 2 bases at V and 2 bases at J, with 9 bases between. Per the germline V gene, CDR1 is MNHEY and CDR2 is SVGAGI.

The rearrangement joins TRBV6-5 to TRBJ1-1; TRBD1 matches at 7 bases. From germline, CDR1 is MNHEY and CDR2 SVGAGI. The V and J ends lost 4 bases and 6 bases, in that order; junction bases with no gene match: 8. The CDR3 is 14 amino acids. CDR3 coding DNA: TGTGCCAGCAGTTTTTTCGGACAGGCATCTGAAGCTTTCTTT. The encoded protein is CASSFFGQASEAFF.

V usage is TRBV30 and J usage is TRBJ1-5; D remains unclear. Trimming took 3 bases from V and 1 from J, leaving 13 bases between them. Germline CDR1 reads GTSNPN; CDR2 reads SVGIG (reference sequence). This CDR3 comprises 15 residues. For the CDR3, the DNA is TGTGCCTGGAGCAGACAAGAATTCAGCAATCAGCCCCAGCATTTT. It encodes CAWSRQEFSNQPQHF.

The chain has TRBV10-3 and TRBJ1-4, with TRBD1 matching over 7 bases. The CDR3 length is 15 residues. J gave up 6 bases and V 6 bases, and 10 bases lay outside the gene matches. In germline, CDR1 is ENHRY, CDR2 SYGVKD. CDR3 region: CAISPRQGRDEKLFF. Here the CDR3 DNA reads TGTGCCATCAGCCCTAGACAGGGTCGGGATGAAAAACTGTTTTTT.

V and J are TRBV2 and TRBJ2-5; 10 positions match TRBD1. Germline V lookup: CDR1 SNHLY, CDR2 FYNNEI. V gave up 5 bases and J gave up 3 bases; unmatched junction bases: 3. The CDR3 has 14 amino acids. The CDR3 DNA reads TGTGCCAGCAGTCGGGACAGGGGAGAAGAGACCCAGTACTTC. It yields the protein CASSRDRGEETQYF.

The chain combines TRBV19 with TRBJ2-2; 7 bases line up with TRBD1. There are 15 residues in the CDR3. Germline trimming cut 1 base from V and 6 bases from J; bases unmatched to any gene: 5. The V gene's germline CDR1 is LNHDA and CDR2 SQIVND (reference sequence). Here the CDR3 DNA reads TGTGCCAGTAGTATAGGAGGGACAGTCGCCGGGGAGCTGTTTTTT. This translates into CASSIGGTVAGELFF. The complete variable domain, with remaining parts taken from reference TRBV19 and TRBJ2-2, reads DGGITQSPKYLFRKEGQNVTLSCEQNLNHDAMYWYRQDPGQGLRLIYYSQIVNDFQKGDIAEGYSVSREKKESFPLTVTSAQKNPTAFYLCASSIGGTVAGELFFGEGSRLTVL.

The V and J genes are TRBV4-2 and TRBJ1-2, with 7 bases lining up with TRBD1. V shed 3 bases, J shed 2 bases, and the junction held 3 bases outside the gene matches. From germline, CDR1 is LGHNA and CDR2 YNFKEQ. The CDR3 loop spans 14 amino acids. DNA for the CDR3: TGTGCCAGCAGCCACGGGACAGAAAACTATGGCTACACCTTC. Translating it yields CASSHGTENYGYTF.

This chain connects TRBV10-1 to TRBJ2-1; the match to TRBD2 covers 9 bases. Looked up from germline, CDR1 is WNHNN and CDR2 is SYGVQD (reference sequence). This CDR3 has 13 amino acids. Losses at the gene ends were 7 bases for V and 6 bases for J; bases not matched to a gene: 4. The CDR3 nucleotides are TGCGCCAGCAATAGCGGGGGTATCAATGAGCAGTTCTTC. This encodes CASNSGGINEQFF.

The chain is built from TRBV5-1 and TRBJ2-3; 9 positions agree with TRBD2. Trimming removed 0 bases from V and 5 bases from J; junction bases left unmatched: 4. The CDR3 has 15 amino acids. The germline V gene has CDR1 SGHRS and CDR2 YFSETQ. Here the CDR3 reads CASSLGLAEGDTQYF. The CDR3 nucleotides read TGCGCCAGCAGCTTGGGACTAGCGGAAGGAGATACGCAGTATTTT.

The chain joins TRBV2 to TRBJ1-3; possible D gene TRBD1, 5 bases. Trimming pared 8 bases from V and 4 bases from J, leaving 9 bases between. CDR1 and CDR2 (germline): SNHLY, FYNNEI. This CDR3 is built from 12 residues. DNA for the CDR3: TGTGCCAGCGGGGCCCGGGGAAACACCATATATTTT. Amino acids: CASGARGNTIYF.